These T cell receptor beta chains were read from a single sample in a study of a mutant IDH1 vaccine in newly diagnosed glioma. These receptors' targets are unknown. Generated by immunoSEQ multiplex PCR, the TCRdb table keeps only in-frame clones and is missing some. The sample shows about 68,000 clones, about four fifths of them seen only once. The source was PBMCs, collected from a glioma patient whose treatment included an IDH1 peptide vaccine. The receptors here all came from a man aged 18 to 30 with glioma. Each CDR3 is given with its conserved first and last residue. Fields, in order: clone size, V gene, D gene, J gene, CDR3 DNA, CDR3 protein. D genes are given only for firm matches. Rows give clone size only sometimes, using once, few, many, or a class for an expanded clone.

>NA|TRBV27|TRBD1|TRBJ1-2
TGTGCCAGCAACTCCCGACAGGGGTCCTATGGCTACACCTTC
CASNSRQGSYGYTF
>NA|TRBV7-9|NA|TRBJ2-7
TGTGCCAGCAGCTTGGTCACGCCGTACGAGCAGTACTTC
CASSLVTPYEQYF
>NA|TRBV5-1|NA|TRBJ2-1
TGCGCCAGCAGCTTGGGGGGCTCCTACAATGAGCAGTTCTTC
CASSLGGSYNEQFF
>NA|TRBV5-4|NA|TRBJ2-2
TGTGCCAGCAGCTTGGAGGTAAACACCGGGGAGCTGTTTTTT
CASSLEVNTGELFF
>once|TRBV27|NA|TRBJ2-5
TGTGCCAGCAGGCCCTCTCAAGGGGGGTGGGAGACCCAGTACTTC
CASRPSQGGWETQYF
>NA|TRBV7-2|TRBD1|TRBJ1-1
TGTGCCAGCAGCTTAAGGGGACGACAGGGAATGAACACTGAAGCTTTCTTT
CASSLRGRQGMNTEAFF
>NA|TRBV27|NA|TRBJ1-5
TGTGCCAGCAGGCAAAGGGGATCCCAGCCCCAGCATTTT
CASRQRGSQPQHF
>NA|TRBV9|TRBD2|TRBJ2-1
TGTGCCAGCAGCGTAGGTACTAGCGGTTACAATGAGCAGTTCTTC
CASSVGTSGYNEQFF
>NA|TRBV29-1|NA|TRBJ1-1
TGCAGCGTCCAGAGGAACACTGAAGCTTTCTTT
CSVQRNTEAFF
>NA|TRBV30|NA|TRBJ1-1
TGTGCCTGGAATAGGGTTCGGAACACTGAAGCTTTCTTT
CAWNRVRNTEAFF
>few|TRBV6-1|NA|TRBJ1-5
TGTGCCAGCCAACAGGAGTATAGCAATCAGCCCCAGCATTTT
CASQQEYSNQPQHF
>NA|TRBV27|TRBD2|TRBJ2-2
TGTGCCAGCAGTTCCCCCGGACTAGCGGGAGACACCGGGGAGCTGTTTTTT
CASSSPGLAGDTGELFF
>NA|TRBV10-3|NA|TRBJ2-1
TGTGCCATCAGTGGCTCAGGGGTGCAGTTCTTC
CAISGSGVQFF
>NA|TRBV5-1|TRBD1|TRBJ2-1
TGCGCCAGCAGCTCACAGGGGAGCTCCTACAATGAGCAGTTCTTC
CASSSQGSSYNEQFF
>once|TRBV7-8|TRBD1|TRBJ2-1
TGTGCCAGCAGCTTAGCGGTGGCCAGGGGGTATCTAGGAAATGAGCAGTTCTTC
CASSLAVARGYLGNEQFF
>NA|TRBV14|TRBD2|TRBJ2-1
TGTGCCAGCAGCCCCAAGACTAGCGGGGATTACAATGAGCAGTTCTTC
CASSPKTSGDYNEQFF
>few|TRBV25-1|NA|TRBJ1-1
TGTGCCAGCAGTGAATTTACCGGCACTGAAGCTTTCTTT
CASSEFTGTEAFF
>NA|TRBV9|NA|TRBJ2-2
TGTGCCAGCAGCGAAGTACAGGGCACCGGGGAGCTGTTTTTT
CASSEVQGTGELFF
>few|TRBV7-9|NA|TRBJ1-1
TGTGCCAGCACCACCTTGCGGACAGTGAACACTGAAGCTTTCTTT
CASTTLRTVNTEAFF
>NA|TRBV5-5|NA|TRBJ1-2
TGTGCCAGCAGCTTGGCAACTAACTATGGCTACACCTTC
CASSLATNYGYTF
>NA|TRBV6-6|NA|TRBJ1-2
TGTGCCAGCAGGCGATATGGCTACACCTTC
CASRRYGYTF
>NA|TRBV5-6|TRBD2|TRBJ2-1
TGTGCCAGCAGCTTCAGGATGGGACTAGCGGCGAACAATGAGCAGTTCTTC
CASSFRMGLAANNEQFF
>NA|TRBV7-2|TRBD2|TRBJ2-7
TGTGCCAGCAGCTTCAGGAGGGCGGGGGGGCTTTTCGAGCAGTACTTC
CASSFRRAGGLFEQYF